The TCR beta chain under discussion was sequenced for a study of blood T cell repertoires in COVID-19. Across the study: The cDNA or gDNA used as material had been derived from T cells, B-cell-depleted T cells, or PBMCs.

The CDR3 spans 14 residues. Germline V lookup: CDR1 MNHEY, CDR2 SMNVEV (reference sequence). Trimming pared 7 bases from V and 1 base from J, leaving 12 bases between. Assay: immunoSEQ multiplex PCR; the TCRdb copy retains only in-frame clones and omits some. The table has about 68,000 clones, 75% to 95% seen once. This chain connects TRBV27 to TRBJ2-3, with no clear D. The clonotype was recovered from a woman aged 55 to 70 with active COVID-19. Sample: peripheral blood. The CDR3 protein is CASTLLFGTDTQYF. The CDR3, as DNA: TGTGCCAGCACCCTCCTGTTCGGCACAGATACGCAGTATTTT.